Listed below are T cell receptor beta chains from one sample, sequenced in a study of shared clonotypes between healthy human individuals. Method: immunoSEQ multiplex PCR; TCRdb's copy keeps in-frame clones and lacks some. The sample lists 550,000 to 850,000 clones; 74% were seen once. Sequencing was carried out using memory CD4+ T cells sorted from blood. The receptors stem from a woman aged 25 to 39 in good health. Both conserved end residues are part of each CDR3. The order of the fields is V gene, J gene, clone size, CDR3 protein. Some rows have no size entry. The others give once, few or many, or a class for an expanded clone.

V: TRBV5-1
J: TRBJ2-1
size: NA
CDR3: CASSFLPSGRVNEQFF

V: TRBV6-1
J: TRBJ2-6
size: NA
CDR3: CASKRTGIGANVLTF

V: TRBV5-1
J: TRBJ2-5
size: many
CDR3: CASSSTSGTYQETQYF

V: TRBV28
J: TRBJ1-2
size: NA
CDR3: CASTRGGGYGYTF

V: TRBV2
J: TRBJ1-6
size: NA
CDR3: CASRTDNSPLHF

V: TRBV7-3
J: TRBJ1-5
size: once
CDR3: CASSLKGGTYSNQPQHF

V: TRBV28
J: TRBJ1-1
size: NA
CDR3: CASRGPPGAKAGGAFF

V: TRBV2
J: TRBJ2-7
size: few
CDR3: CASRREISYEQYF

V: TRBV28
J: TRBJ1-2
size: NA
CDR3: CASSLGCGYLYGYTF

V: TRBV25-1
J: TRBJ1-1
size: NA
CDR3: CASSDGVSTEAFF

V: TRBV5-4
J: TRBJ2-2
size: NA
CDR3: CASSSRTSGPTGELFF

V: TRBV7-2
J: TRBJ2-7
size: NA
CDR3: CASSHLGTGREQYF

V: TRBV28
J: TRBJ2-3
size: NA
CDR3: CASGYRGPQDTQYF

V: TRBV9
J: TRBJ1-5
size: many
CDR3: CASSVGIGWNQPQHF

V: TRBV4-1
J: TRBJ1-5
size: NA
CDR3: CASSPWKGGRNQPQHF

V: TRBV5-6
J: TRBJ1-2
size: few
CDR3: CASTGGWVYTF

V: TRBV19
J: TRBJ1-5
size: few
CDR3: CASSIEGTGVRHSNQPQHF

V: TRBV28
J: TRBJ1-1
size: NA
CDR3: CASSPLRMWNTEAFF

V: TRBV28
J: TRBJ1-4
size: NA
CDR3: CASIPAGTVEKLFF

V: TRBV19
J: TRBJ2-6
size: NA
CDR3: CVSTWRQGSGANVLTF

V: TRBV7-6
J: TRBJ2-5
size: once
CDR3: CASSLAGETQYF

V: TRBV27
J: TRBJ1-1
size: NA
CDR3: CASSSPYTEAFF

V: TRBV19
J: TRBJ2-7
size: NA
CDR3: CASSLGDTYEQYF

V: TRBV5-1
J: TRBJ2-7
size: NA
CDR3: CASRDSGGTYEQYF

V: TRBV29-1
J: TRBJ1-3
size: NA
CDR3: CSVRPGGGNTIYF

V: TRBV27
J: TRBJ1-2
size: NA
CDR3: CASSLSRYGANYGYTF

V: TRBV29-1
J: TRBJ2-5
size: few
CDR3: CSVETGQGLKEQYF

V: TRBV11-2
J: TRBJ2-7
size: NA
CDR3: CASSSVGVLEQYF

V: TRBV29-1
J: TRBJ2-1
size: many
CDR3: CSVWTAGDEQFF

V: TRBV5-1
J: TRBJ2-5
size: NA
CDR3: CASSLGQGARREWRETQYF

V: TRBV10-1
J: TRBJ2-1
size: NA
CDR3: CASSDGAGAYNEQFF

V: TRBV28
J: NA
size: NA
CDR3: CASSPGSQGDHEQYF

V: TRBV15
J: TRBJ1-2
size: NA
CDR3: CATSGTGNYGYTF

V: TRBV28
J: TRBJ1-4
size: NA
CDR3: CASSLLGRTNEKLFF

V: TRBV28
J: TRBJ2-3
size: once
CDR3: CASARGTGAGTDTQYF

V: TRBV18
J: TRBJ1-5
size: few
CDR3: CASSQGMNQPQHF

V: TRBV7-7
J: TRBJ2-6
size: NA
CDR3: CASSPLPSGANVLTF

V: TRBV10-3
J: TRBJ2-7
size: NA
CDR3: CAISWTSGSSYEQYF